This T cell receptor (beta chain) was documented in a study of shared clonotypes between healthy human individuals (dated by TCRdb to about 2020). With respect to the entire study: The cohort included three men and a couple of women between 18 and 49 years of age. For each donor, three plates each were used for CD4 naive and CD4 memory, two plates were used for CD8 naive, and one plate was used for CD8 memory. To estimate repertoire size and how much clonotype sharing occurs between individuals, the study deeply sequenced the blood TCR repertoires of roughly 5 healthy adults. To increase sequencing depth and limit assay-specific biases, different laboratories used diverse techniques to prepare libraries and sequence TCR repertoires. Leukapheresis yielded between about 0.94 and 8.9 billion PBMCs per donor.

CDR1 is given as LNHNV and CDR2 as YYDKDF, both from the germline V gene (reference sequence). Trimming at the junction amounts to 3 bases on V and 6 bases on J, and the germline ends lie 20 bases apart. The CDR3 goes from the cysteine to the phenylalanine over 17 residues. The only DNA kept is the CDR3, 51 bases in frame from the first base. Using the deep immunoSEQ assay, TCR CDR3 regions were amplified from genomic DNA by multiplex PCR. Extracted genomic DNA from each cell subset was distributed evenly across all wells of several immunoSEQ 96-well plates, and each plate was treated as a replicate. For sorted subsets, around 200 ng genomic DNA, equal to 30,000 to 35,000 T cell genomes, was loaded into each replicate PCR. Purified libraries were quantified with a Qubit 3.0 fluorometer, sized on a Bioanalyzer 2100, and re-quantified with the KAPA Library Quantification kit. Every immunoSEQ 96-well plate was sequenced on a dedicated single-read 150-cycle Illumina NextSeq 550 flow cell. Per the authors' processing: Because the immunoSEQ output held only junctional sequences and lacked quality scores, the filtering could not match the filtering applied to full-length reads. To assign V/J genes and CDR3, sequences were annotated against IMGT germline references using PyIR, a Python wrapper for IgBLAST v1.9. Reads were filtered out if the reads had weak V/J assignments (E-value above 1e-6), no CDR3, stop codons, out-of-frame junctions, or ambiguous translated residues. V3J clonotypes were defined by identical inferred V gene, J gene, and CDR3 amino acid sequence. The percentage overlap between two repertoires was calculated by dividing the number of shared unique clonotypes by the size of the smaller repertoire. Three approaches were used to assess repertoire richness: RTK rarefaction, the Chao1 estimator, and Recon v2.1 estimates of unobserved clonotypes. Generation probabilities were computed with OLGA for all TCRbeta clonotypes obtained by the gDNA method from four donors. The table comes from immuneACCESS by way of TCRdb, which keeps in-frame sequences with V and J called. Part of the clones is missing from these tables; in studies checked, under half for an unresolved V gene and the rest for unknown reasons. Clone size and the V and J calls come from that table; the DNA yielded D and trimming. The sample data list about 2.4 million clones, and 93% of these were observed just once. The biggest ten clones account for roughly 0.36% of the sample.

Points on this clone: What this receptor recognizes is not known. No much larger clone exists at a distance of one base, and base qualities are not known.

The donors were healthy, HIV-negative adults who had no recently reported acute infections or vaccinations. Every donor was a Caucasian adult residing in Nashville, Tennessee, USA. CD4+ T cells were enriched by magnetic negative selection, after which naive cells were positively selected on CD45RA and the negative fraction was taken as the memory subset. Blood was obtained by leukapheresis, after which PBMCs were separated by Ficoll-Histopaque density gradient centrifugation and cryopreserved in liquid nitrogen vapor phase. Analytical flow cytometry was used to check the purity and quantity of each magnetically sorted T cell population. Each sorted fraction had its genomic DNA isolated and then quantified by UV absorbance on a Nanodrop 2000c. Overall study results and their limits: Because the study included only a small number of donors, the genetic and exposure-history diversity represented was limited. About 4.5% of naive CD4, 3.5% of naive CD8, 2% to 2.5% of memory CD4, and roughly 0.4% of memory CD8 clonotypes were shared across a few donors. Rarefaction of sorted-subset datasets indicated incomplete sequencing despite the large sequencing depth. Based on pairwise subsampling, the degree of clonotype sharing among donors was expected to be affected by sequencing depth. Larger estimated clonotype richness was generally found for naive subsets than for memory subsets. Sampling was limited to blood, and TCR repertoires in tissue likely differ from TCR repertoires in blood. Clonotypes shared by all four sorted-subset donors showed higher generation probabilities than non-shared clonotypes.

This clonotype was sampled from a man aged 18 to 29 in good health. Some clones in this sample may be carry-over from other donors' samples. Rearrangement joined TRBV15 to TRBJ2-2; TRBD1 is a weak D gene call, 6 bases matching. Sequencing was performed on naive CD4+ T cells from PBMCs. The cell subset or site label corresponds to: CD45RA+ positively selected. The DNA sequence is as follows: TGTGCCACCAGCAGCCCGAGGGGGAAGGCCTTTCCCGGGGAGCTGTTTTTT. Its protein product is CATSSPRGKAFPGELFF.